What follows is one T cell receptor beta chain and its context. This entry is derived from a study of control samples from healthy donors and cancer patients. V lost 3 bases to trimming and J lost 6 bases, with 19 bases between them. Germline V CDR1 and CDR2: SGHKS, YYEKEE (reference sequence). The CDR3 is 15 residues long. Clones were read by immunoSEQ multiplex PCR, and TCRdb kept only the in-frame ones, dropping some. Here the sample spans about 120,000 clones, more than 80% being singletons. This chain uses TRBV5-5 with TRBJ2-7, with a tentative D call TRBD1 (6 bases). This TCR was sampled from a man over 45 in good health. The sequenced sample consisted of blood. DNA for the CDR3: TGTGCCAGCAGCTCGGACGGACAGCCGCTCTCCGAGCAGTACTTC. This gives the protein CASSSDGQPLSEQYF.